This T cell receptor (beta chain) was sequenced in a study of blood T cell repertoires in COVID-19. The wider study: The samples span acute and convalescent COVID-19 from the United States, Italy and Spain. The cDNA or gDNA used as material had been derived from T cells, B-cell-depleted T cells, or PBMCs.

Germline CDR1 reads MNHEY; CDR2 reads SVGEGT. The CDR3 is 18 residues long. The V and J ends lost 2 bases and 0 bases, in that order; junction bases with no gene match: 8. Study processing details: Estimation of nucleated cell counts relied on the amplification of reference gene primers. Clones were read by immunoSEQ multiplex PCR, and TCRdb kept only the in-frame ones, dropping some. The V and J calls and clone size are taken from that table; D and trimming were inferred from the DNA. The sample yields over 50,000 clones, approximately 80% seen once. The chain carries TRBV6-2 or TRBV6-3 and TRBJ2-1; 9 nucleotides agree with TRBD2. This receptor was obtained from a woman aged 50 to 60 with active or convalescent COVID-19. Sequencing was done on a sample of peripheral blood. In DNA, the CDR3 is TGTGCCAGCAGTTACCGTGCGGGAGGGAAGAGCTCCTACAATGAGCAGTTCTTC. This sequence encodes CASSYRAGGKSSYNEQFF.